This T cell receptor (beta chain) was identified during a study of shared clonotypes between healthy human individuals. Into CD45RA+ naive and CD45RA-negative memory subsets, the CD4+ cells were split. The CDR3 has 16 residues. J gave up 6 bases and V 4 bases, and 11 bases lay outside the gene matches. Germline CDR1 reads SGHTA; CDR2 reads FQGTGA. TCRdb's table, derived via immunoSEQ multiplex PCR, lists solely in-frame clones and lacks some. The sample lists roughly 1,500,000 clones; around 98% were seen once. Sequencing input: naive CD4+ T cells sorted from blood. The subset is: CD45RA+ positively selected. The chain carries TRBV7-3 and TRBJ2-2, with 7 bases that match TRBD2. The receptor was isolated from a man aged 25-45 years in good health. In DNA, the CDR3 is TGTGCCAGCAGCTCCGACCGGCGGGGGTTTTCCGGGGAGCTGTTTTTT. This encodes CASSSDRRGFSGELFF.